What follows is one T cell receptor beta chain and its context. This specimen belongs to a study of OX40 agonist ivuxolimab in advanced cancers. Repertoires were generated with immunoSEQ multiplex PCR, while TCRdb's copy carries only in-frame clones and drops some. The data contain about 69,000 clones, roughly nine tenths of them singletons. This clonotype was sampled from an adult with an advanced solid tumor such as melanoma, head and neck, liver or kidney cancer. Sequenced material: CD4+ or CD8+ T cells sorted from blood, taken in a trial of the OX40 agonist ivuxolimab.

This CDR3 is CASSPQGLSANEKLFF. DNA for the CDR3: TGTGCCAGCAGTCCCCAGGGGCTGTCGGCTAATGAAAAACTGTTTTTT. V usage is TRBV27 and J usage is TRBJ1-4, with D perhaps matching TRBD1 (6 bases). The germline gives CDR1 MNHEY, CDR2 SMNVEV (reference sequence). V was pared by 5 bases and J by 3 bases, with 16 bases between. This CDR3 region has 16 residues.